The 29 T cell receptor beta chains below all came from one sample that was sequenced in a study of lung T cells in sarcoidosis with Löfgren's syndrome. TCRdb re-called the reads with MiXCR, one entry per CDR3 protein. The table lists around 60,000 distinct CDR3 sequences, about 20% of them singletons. Sequenced sample: CD4+ T cells from PBMCs. These receptors were taken from a human donor with sarcoidosis (Löfgren's syndrome or another form), or a control subject (not recorded which).

This clonotype has a count of ten or more. V usage is TRBV24-1 and J usage is TRBJ2-3; 10 bases are a match to TRBD1. The germline V gene has CDR1 KGHDR and CDR2 SFDVKD. CDR3 length: 15 residues. Unmatched junction bases numbered 5, after V lost 3 bases and J lost 6 bases. CDR3 loop: CATSDPGQGVDTQYF. In nucleotides, the CDR3 is TGTGCCACCAGTGATCCCGGACAGGGGGTTGATACGCAGTATTTT.

This clonotype came up a few times. J is TRBJ2-2 and V is TRBV18, with 8 bases lining up with TRBD2. V lost 2 bases and J lost 6; bases outside the gene matches: 5. Germline V CDR1 and CDR2: KGHSH, LQKENI. There are 15 residues in the CDR3. CDR3 amino acids: CASSPEAGAAGELFF. CDR3 coding DNA: TGTGCCAGCTCACCAGAAGCGGGGGCCGCCGGGGAGCTGTTTTTT.

This clonotype was picked up many times. V and J are TRBV20-1 and TRBJ2-3; tentative D call: TRBD2 (6 bases). V was cut by 5 bases and J by 0 bases, with 12 bases left in between. The CDR3 contains 14 residues. Germline V gene data show CDR1 as DFQATT and CDR2 as SNEGSKA (reference sequence). CDR3 DNA sequence: TGCAGTGCTGAGGCGGGACCCAGCACAGATACGCAGTATTTT. Amino acid sequence: CSAEAGPSTDTQYF.

The chain recombines TRBV19 with TRBJ1-2; a possible D gene is TRBD1 (5 bases). V was trimmed by 5 bases and J by 6 bases, leaving 19 bases between them. The length of the CDR3 is 15 residues. Germline loops: CDR1 LNHDA, CDR2 SQIVND (reference sequence). This CDR3 is CASSRGSTRGHGYTF. The DNA for the CDR3 is TGTGCCAGTAGTCGGGGTAGTACAAGGGGACATGGCTACACCTTC.

V usage is TRBV19 and J usage is TRBJ2-2; 9 bases are shared with TRBD1. The germline V gene encodes CDR1 LNHDA and CDR2 SQIVND (reference sequence). CDR3 length: 17 residues. Trimming removed 7 bases from V and 1 base from J; junction bases left unmatched: 10. The CDR3 DNA follows: TGTGCCAGTACCGCTTATCCGGGACAGGGGAACACCGGGGAGCTGTTTTTT. It is translated as CASTAYPGQGNTGELFF.

By share of the sample, this clonotype is medium-sized. The V and J genes are TRBV6-2 or TRBV6-3 and TRBJ2-7; 7 bases match TRBD1. V lost 4 bases and J lost 3; bases outside the gene matches: 12. CDR3 size: 16 residues. Germline V CDR1 and CDR2: MNHEY, SVGEGT. CDR3 coding DNA: TGTGCCAGCAGTTCACCGCGGACAGGAACCCTCTACGAGCAGTACGTC. Translation: CASSSPRTGTLYEQYV.

Of note for this clonotype: A clone one base away is much larger, so this may be a read error. CDR3 loop: CASSEGSYNSPLHF. CDR3 coding DNA: TGCGCCAGCAGTGAGGGATCCTATAATTCACCCCTCCACTTT. The chain links TRBV10-1 to TRBJ1-6; D remains ambiguous. The CDR3 runs to 14 residues. The ends were cut back, 2 bases at V and 1 base at J, with 3 bases in the middle. Germline CDR1 and CDR2: WNHNN and SYGVQD (reference sequence).

About this clonotype itself: A much more abundant neighbour one base away suggests this may be a read error. Here the CDR3 reads CASSCPSGEQYF. CDR3 in DNA: TGTGCCAGCAGTTGCCCCTCGGGGGAGCAGTACTTC. J is TRBJ2-7 and V is TRBV6-1; weak D call: TRBD2 (5 bases). The germline V gene encodes CDR1 MNHNS and CDR2 SASEGT. CDR3 length: 12 residues. V dropped 5 bases and J dropped 7 bases, with 12 bases sitting between them.

V is TRBV5-1 and J is TRBJ1-4; maybe TRBD1 (5 bases). CDR3 length: 15 residues. Germline CDR1 reads SGHRS; CDR2 reads YFSETQ. Trimming left V 0 bases short and J 7 bases short, with 13 bases between. DNA of the CDR3: TGCGCCAGCAGCTTGGCTGGGACTAATGTTGAAAAACTGTTTTTT. Its translation is CASSLAGTNVEKLFF.

The CDR3 DNA follows: TGTGCCTGCAGTGAGGCCTCCTACGAGCAGCACGTC. This codes for CACSEASYEQHV. J is TRBJ2-7 and V is TRBV6-5; D ambiguous. The CDR3 consists of 12 residues. CDR1 is MNHEY and CDR2 is SVGAGI in the germline V gene.

Ten or more counts support this clonotype. The chain has TRBV20-1 and TRBJ2-3; TRBD2 matches at 9 bases. This CDR3 comprises 16 residues. Germline V gene lookup returns CDR1 DFQATT and CDR2 SNEGSKA (reference sequence). V lost 0 bases to trimming and J lost 1 base; unmatched junction nucleotides: 5. The CDR3 protein is CSARELKRGGTDTQYF. The DNA of the CDR3 is TGCAGTGCTAGAGAGTTAAAGCGGGGGGGCACAGATACGCAGTATTTT.

The chain employs TRBV5-1 and TRBJ2-2; 7 bases line up with TRBD1. Trimming took 4 bases from V and 10 from J; bases not matched to a gene: 13. The CDR3 contains 15 residues. Germline CDR1 is SGHRS and CDR2 is YFSETQ. CDR3 DNA: TGCGCCAGCAGCCCCCCGACAGGGATGGAGGAGGAGCTGTTTTTT. Protein: CASSPPTGMEEELFF.

This clonotype was seen ten or more times. This chain uses TRBV10-3 with TRBJ2-5; a weak D match, TRBD2 (6 bases). This CDR3 has 13 residues. In germline, CDR1 is ENHRY, CDR2 SYGVKD. V lost 6 bases and J 5 bases, leaving 13 bases between the germline ends. The CDR3 bases are TGTGCCATCAGCGGGGACCTAGCGGAGACCCAGTACTTC. Translated: CAISGDLAETQYF.

The chain couples TRBV18 to TRBJ2-2, with 8 bases lining up with TRBD1. The CDR3 has 15 amino acids. The junction had 3 bases not matched to a gene; V was cut back by 2 bases and J by 4 bases. Per the germline V gene, CDR1 is KGHSH and CDR2 is LQKENI. The DNA for the CDR3 is TGTGCCAGCTCACCATTCAGGGGGCCCACCGGGGAGCTGTTTTTT. Its translation is CASSPFRGPTGELFF.

This clonotype was seen ten or more times. The V gene is TRBV20-1, the J gene TRBJ1-2; no definite D call. V lost 3 bases to trimming and J lost 8 bases, with 13 bases between them. Germline CDR1 reads DFQATT; CDR2 reads SNEGSKA (reference sequence). This CDR3 region has 12 residues. Written as DNA, the CDR3 is TGCAGTGCTAGCTTCCTGAAAGGAGGCTACACCTTC. Protein: CSASFLKGGYTF.

This clonotype was detected ten times or more. This chain connects TRBV6-1 to TRBJ2-3, with 9 bases that match TRBD2. J was trimmed by 12 bases and V by 5 bases; bases with no gene match: 6. CDR1 and CDR2 (germline): MNHNS, SASEGT. CDR3 length equals 12 residues. CDR3 amino acids: CASSRAGTSQYF. CDR3 nucleotide sequence: TGTGCCAGCAGTCGAGCCGGGACTAGCCAGTATTTT.

Turning to this clonotype: A much more abundant neighbour one base away suggests this may be a read error. The chain carries TRBV6-2 or TRBV6-3 and TRBJ2-5; D gene ambiguous. CDR1 and CDR2 from the germline V gene are MNHEY and SVGEGT. CDR3 size: 15 residues. CDR3 in amino acids: CASSYSPDFGETRYF. CDR3 in DNA: TGTGCCAGCAGTTACTCCCCAGATTTTGGAGAGACCCGGTACTTC.

This clonotype was counted a single time. An end of the junction differs from the germline gene, which may be a read error. This chain connects TRBV3-1 to TRBJ1-2; D call uncertain. This CDR3 region has 13 residues. In germline, CDR1 is LGHDT, CDR2 YNNKEL (reference sequence). The CDR3: CASSLELGRGYIF. In DNA form, the CDR3 reads TGTGCCAGCAGCCTAGAGTTGGGTCGAGGCTACATCTTC.

The chain uses TRBV2 and TRBJ1-6, with 7 bases matching TRBD1. V lost 7 bases and J lost 10; bases outside the gene matches: 7. From germline, CDR1 is SNHLY and CDR2 FYNNEI. The CDR3 is 13 amino acids. CDR3 protein: CASNDRVNSPLHF. The CDR3, as DNA: TGTGCCAGCAACGACAGGGTCAACTCACCCCTCCACTTT.

This clonotype occurred a few times. This sequence joins TRBV5-1 and TRBJ1-2, with 7 bases fitting TRBD1. This CDR3 contains 12 residues. Trimming cost V 4 bases and J 8 bases; bases outside gene matches: 5. Germline lookup yields CDR1 SGHRS and CDR2 YFSETQ. CDR3 region: CASSPEGAGYTF. The CDR3 nucleotides read TGCGCCAGCAGCCCCGAGGGGGCAGGCTACACCTTC.

The CDR3 reads CASSEGAGVGETQYF. CDR3 in DNA: TGTGCCAGCAGCGAAGGTGCGGGAGTGGGAGAGACCCAGTACTTC. V gene TRBV11-2 combines with J gene TRBJ2-5; 7 bases fit TRBD2. The CDR3 is made up of 15 amino acids. Looked up from germline, CDR1 is SGHAT and CDR2 is FQNNGV. The J segment lost 4 bases and the V segment lost 5 bases, leaving 10 bases of the junction unmatched. The complete variable domain, with remaining parts taken from reference TRBV11-2 and TRBJ2-5, reads EAGVAQSPRYKIIEKRQSVAFWCNPISGHATLYWYQQILGQGPKLLIQFQNNGVVDDSQLPKDRFSAERLKGVDSTLKIQPAKLEDSAVYLCASSEGAGVGETQYFGPGTRLLVL.

This clonotype is medium-sized (0.01 to 0.1%). The rearrangement links TRBV15 to TRBJ1-1, with TRBD1 as a possible D gene (6 bases). This CDR3 contains 12 residues. Trimming took 4 bases from V and 9 from J, leaving 12 bases between them. The V gene's germline CDR1 is LNHNV and CDR2 YYDKDF (reference sequence). CDR3 nucleotide sequence: TGTGCCACCAGCACTCCCGGGGGGCAAGCTTTCTTT. Its protein is CATSTPGGQAFF. Together with reference TRBV15 and TRBJ1-1, the CDR3 gives the full variable domain: DAMVIQNPRYQVTQFGKPVTLSCSQTLNHNVMYWYQQKSSQAPKLLFHYYDKDFNNEADTPDNFQSRRPNTSFCFLDIRSPGLGDTAMYLCATSTPGGQAFFGQGTRLTVV.

In regard to this clonotype: This may be a read error, as it is one base from a much larger clone. This rearrangement joins TRBV5-4 to TRBJ2-3; TRBD2 aligns across 13 bases. CDR1 SGHNT and CDR2 YYREEE come from the germline V gene (reference sequence). There are 16 residues in the CDR3. The chain's CDR3 is CASSSTSGGPTDTRYF. CDR3 DNA: TGTGCCAGCAGCTCGACTAGCGGGGGGCCCACAGATACGCGGTATTTT.

This clonotype was observed at least ten times. V gene TRBV6-1 combines with J gene TRBJ1-1, with D maybe TRBD1 (5 bases). Germline CDR1 reads MNHNS; CDR2 reads SASEGT. V was cut by 4 bases and J by 7 bases, with 13 bases left in between. The CDR3 is made up of 13 amino acids. The CDR3 DNA reads as TGTGCCAGCAGTGTCGGGACTCATGTTGAAGCTTTCTTT. It codes for CASSVGTHVEAFF.

The chain carries TRBV28 and TRBJ2-7; TRBD2 aligns across 11 bases. The CDR3 is 14 amino acids. CDR1 MDHEN and CDR2 SYDVKM come from the germline V gene. Germline trimming cut 6 bases from V and 3 bases from J; bases unmatched to any gene: 4. The CDR3 spells CASSLAGGSYEQYF. In DNA form, the CDR3 reads TGTGCCAGCAGCTTAGCGGGAGGGAGCTACGAGCAGTACTTC.

This clonotype turned up a few times. The V call is TRBV11-2, the J call TRBJ1-3; D is unresolved. Germline CDR1 SGHAT, CDR2 FQNNGV. V gave up 8 bases and J gave up 0 bases, with 20 bases separating them. The CDR3 is 17 amino acids. This CDR3 reads CASRGGPDLISGNTIYF. The CDR3 DNA follows: TGTGCCAGCCGAGGCGGCCCAGACTTAATCTCTGGAAACACCATATATTTT.

The sample holds a few counts of this clonotype. The chain joins TRBV3-1 to TRBJ2-1; TRBD1 matches 12 bases. V was clipped by 1 base and J by 12 bases; unmatched bases: 4. CDR3 size: 14 residues. In germline, CDR1 is LGHDT, CDR2 YNNKEL (reference sequence). The CDR3 is CASSQGGTGGWQFF. The CDR3 DNA is TGTGCCAGCAGCCAAGGCGGGACAGGGGGCTGGCAGTTCTTC.

Notes on this clonotype: Since a much larger clone is just one base distant, this may be a read error. This sequence joins TRBV20-1 and TRBJ1-6; D possibly corresponds to TRBD1 (5 bases). This CDR3 has 17 amino acids. V was shortened by 1 base and J by 11 bases, with 24 bases between the two germline ends. Germline V gene lookup returns CDR1 DFQATT and CDR2 SNEGSKA (reference sequence). Written as DNA, the CDR3 is TGCAGTGCTAGAGCCGGGGGGGGTTTTGGGGCCGATCCACCCCTCCACTTT. Its protein is CSARAGGGFGADPPLHF.

This clonotype showed up many times. CDR3 residues: CSVAHRVTDTQYF. CDR3 in DNA: TGCAGCGTTGCTCATAGGGTCACAGATACGCAGTATTTT. The chain uses TRBV29-1 and TRBJ2-3; no clear D gene. This CDR3 comprises 13 residues. Trimming took off 4 bases at V and 2 bases at J, with 10 bases between the two ends. Germline CDR1 is SQVTM and CDR2 is ANQGSEA.